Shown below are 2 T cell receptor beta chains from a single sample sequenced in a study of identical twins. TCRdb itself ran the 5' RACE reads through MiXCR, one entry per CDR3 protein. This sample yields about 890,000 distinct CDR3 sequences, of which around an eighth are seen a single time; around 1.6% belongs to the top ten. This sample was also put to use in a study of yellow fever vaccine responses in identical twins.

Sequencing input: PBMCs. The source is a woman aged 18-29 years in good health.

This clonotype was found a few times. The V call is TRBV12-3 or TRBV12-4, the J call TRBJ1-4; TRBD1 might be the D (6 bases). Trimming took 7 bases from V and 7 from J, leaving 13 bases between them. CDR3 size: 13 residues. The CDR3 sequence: CASTKGGGEKLFF. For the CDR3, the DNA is TGTGCCAGCACCAAGGGGGGGGGTGAAAAACTGTTTTTT.

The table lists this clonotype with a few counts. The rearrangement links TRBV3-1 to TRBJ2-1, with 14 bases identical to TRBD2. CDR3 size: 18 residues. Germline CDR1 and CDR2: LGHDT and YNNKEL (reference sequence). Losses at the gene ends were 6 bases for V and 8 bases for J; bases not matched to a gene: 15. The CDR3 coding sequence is TGTGCCAGCAGAAGAGCTGGGACGACTAGCGGGGGGGCTTATGAGCAGTTCTTC. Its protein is CASRRAGTTSGGAYEQFF.